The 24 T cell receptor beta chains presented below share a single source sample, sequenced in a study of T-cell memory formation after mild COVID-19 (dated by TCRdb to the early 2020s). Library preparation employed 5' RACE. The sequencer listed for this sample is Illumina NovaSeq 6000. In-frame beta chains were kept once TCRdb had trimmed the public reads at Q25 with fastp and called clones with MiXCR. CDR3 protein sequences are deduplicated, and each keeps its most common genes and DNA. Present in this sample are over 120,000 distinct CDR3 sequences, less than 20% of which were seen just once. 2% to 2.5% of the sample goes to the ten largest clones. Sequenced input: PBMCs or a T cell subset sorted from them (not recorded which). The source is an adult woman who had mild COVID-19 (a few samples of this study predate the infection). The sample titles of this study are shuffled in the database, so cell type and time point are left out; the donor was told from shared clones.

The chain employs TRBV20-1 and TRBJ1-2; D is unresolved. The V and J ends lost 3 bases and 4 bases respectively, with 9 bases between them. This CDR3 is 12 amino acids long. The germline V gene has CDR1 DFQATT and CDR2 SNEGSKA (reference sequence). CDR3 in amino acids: CSASTDVYGYTF. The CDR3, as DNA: TGCAGTGCTAGTACGGACGTCTATGGCTACACCTTC.

DNA for the CDR3: TGTGCCAGCAGTTACCTTCCTAGAAATTACGAGCAGTACTTC. Its translation is CASSYLPRNYEQYF. V and J are TRBV6-5 and TRBJ2-7; no reliable D call. The V gene lost 2 bases and the J gene lost 4 bases, with 12 bases spanning the gap. Looked up from germline, CDR1 is MNHEY and CDR2 is SVGAGI. The CDR3 consists of 14 residues.

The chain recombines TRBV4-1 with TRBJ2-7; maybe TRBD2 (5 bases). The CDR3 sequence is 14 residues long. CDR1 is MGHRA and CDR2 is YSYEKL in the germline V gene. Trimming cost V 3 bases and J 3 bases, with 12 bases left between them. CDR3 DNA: TGCGCCAGCAGCCACCCCGGGGTACGCTACGAGCAGTACTTC. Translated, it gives CASSHPGVRYEQYF.

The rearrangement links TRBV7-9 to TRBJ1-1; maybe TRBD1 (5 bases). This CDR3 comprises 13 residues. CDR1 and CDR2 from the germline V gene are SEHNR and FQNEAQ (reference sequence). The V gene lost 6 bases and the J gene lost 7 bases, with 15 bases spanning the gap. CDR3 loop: CASREGERGEAFF. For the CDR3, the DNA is TGTGCCAGCAGGGAAGGGGAAAGGGGTGAAGCTTTCTTT.

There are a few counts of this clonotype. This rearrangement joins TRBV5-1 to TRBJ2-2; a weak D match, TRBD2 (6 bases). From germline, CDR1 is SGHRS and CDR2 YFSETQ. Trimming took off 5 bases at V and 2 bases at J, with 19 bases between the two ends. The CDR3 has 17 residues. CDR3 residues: CASSRGEGLLNTGELFF. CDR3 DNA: TGCGCCAGCAGTCGTGGAGAAGGACTACTTAACACCGGGGAGCTGTTTTTT.

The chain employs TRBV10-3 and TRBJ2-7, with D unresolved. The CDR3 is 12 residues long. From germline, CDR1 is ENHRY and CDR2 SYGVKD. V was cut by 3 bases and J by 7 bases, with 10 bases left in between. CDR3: CAISDQSREQYF. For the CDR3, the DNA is TGTGCCATCAGTGACCAATCACGAGAGCAGTACTTC.

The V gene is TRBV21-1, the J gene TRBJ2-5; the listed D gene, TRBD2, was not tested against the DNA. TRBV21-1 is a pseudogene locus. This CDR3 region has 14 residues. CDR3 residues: CATPRVVFRETQYF. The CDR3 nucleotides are TGTGCAACCCCGAGGGTAGTGTTTAGAGAGACCCAGTACTTC.

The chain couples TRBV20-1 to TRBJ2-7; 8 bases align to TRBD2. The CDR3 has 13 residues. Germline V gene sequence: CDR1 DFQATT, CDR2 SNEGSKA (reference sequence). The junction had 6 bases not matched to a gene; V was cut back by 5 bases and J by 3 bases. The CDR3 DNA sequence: TGCAGTGCTCTGGCGGGGGGTATCTACGAGCAGTACTTC. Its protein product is CSALAGGIYEQYF.

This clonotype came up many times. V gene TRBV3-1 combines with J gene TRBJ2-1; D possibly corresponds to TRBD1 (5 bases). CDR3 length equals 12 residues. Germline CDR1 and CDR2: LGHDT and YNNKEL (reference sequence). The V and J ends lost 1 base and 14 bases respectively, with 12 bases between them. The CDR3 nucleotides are TGTGCCAGCAGCCAAGGCAGGGCCAAGGAGTTCTTC. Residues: CASSQGRAKEFF.

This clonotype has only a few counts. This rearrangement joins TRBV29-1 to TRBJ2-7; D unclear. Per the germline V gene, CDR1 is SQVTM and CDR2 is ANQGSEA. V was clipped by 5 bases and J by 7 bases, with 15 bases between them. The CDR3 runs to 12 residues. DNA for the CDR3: TGCAGCGTTTCGACCCTAATTGAGGAGCAGTACTTC. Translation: CSVSTLIEEQYF.

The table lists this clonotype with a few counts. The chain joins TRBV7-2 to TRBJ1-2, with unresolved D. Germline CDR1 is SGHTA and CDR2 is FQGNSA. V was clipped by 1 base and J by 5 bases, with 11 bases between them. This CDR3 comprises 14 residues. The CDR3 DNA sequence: TGTGCCAGCAGCTTAGTCAGTGCCGAGTATGGCTACACCTTC. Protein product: CASSLVSAEYGYTF. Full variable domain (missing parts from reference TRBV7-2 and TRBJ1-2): GAGVSQSPSNKVTEKGKDVELRCDPISGHTALYWYRQSLGQGLEFLIYFQGNSAPDKSGLPSDRFSAERTGGSVSTLTIQRTQQEDSAVYLCASSLVSAEYGYTFGSGTRLTVV.

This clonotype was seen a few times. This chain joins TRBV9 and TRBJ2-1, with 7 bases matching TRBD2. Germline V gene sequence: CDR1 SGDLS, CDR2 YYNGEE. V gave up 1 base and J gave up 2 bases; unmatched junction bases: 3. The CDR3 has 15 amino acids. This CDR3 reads CASSVSGTTYNEQFF. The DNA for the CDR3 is TGTGCCAGCAGCGTATCGGGGACTACCTACAATGAGCAGTTCTTC.

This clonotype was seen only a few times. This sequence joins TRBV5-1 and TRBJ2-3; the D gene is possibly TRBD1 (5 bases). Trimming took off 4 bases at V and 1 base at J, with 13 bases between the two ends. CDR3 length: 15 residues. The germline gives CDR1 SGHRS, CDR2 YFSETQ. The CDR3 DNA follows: TGCGCCAGCAGCCCCTTGGACACTGGCACAGATACGCAGTATTTT. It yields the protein CASSPLDTGTDTQYF. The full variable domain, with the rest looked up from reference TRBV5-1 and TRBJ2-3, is KAGVTQTPRYLIKTRGQQVTLSCSPISGHRSVSWYQQTPGQGLQFLFEYFSETQRNKGNFPGRFSGRQFSNSRSEMNVSTLELGDSALYLCASSPLDTGTDTQYFGPGTRLTVL.

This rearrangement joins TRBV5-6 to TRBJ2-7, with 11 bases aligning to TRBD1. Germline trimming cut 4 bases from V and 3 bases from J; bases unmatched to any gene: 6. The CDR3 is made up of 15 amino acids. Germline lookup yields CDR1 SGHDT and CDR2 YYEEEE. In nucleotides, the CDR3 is TGTGCCAGCAGCCACTCCGGGACAGGGGGCTACGAGCAGTACTTC. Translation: CASSHSGTGGYEQYF. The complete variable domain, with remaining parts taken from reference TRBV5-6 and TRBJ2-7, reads DAGVTQSPTHLIKTRGQQVTLRCSPKSGHDTVSWYQQALGQGPQFIFQYYEEEERQRGNFPDRFSGHQFPNYSSELNVNALLLGDSALYLCASSHSGTGGYEQYFGPGTRLTVT.

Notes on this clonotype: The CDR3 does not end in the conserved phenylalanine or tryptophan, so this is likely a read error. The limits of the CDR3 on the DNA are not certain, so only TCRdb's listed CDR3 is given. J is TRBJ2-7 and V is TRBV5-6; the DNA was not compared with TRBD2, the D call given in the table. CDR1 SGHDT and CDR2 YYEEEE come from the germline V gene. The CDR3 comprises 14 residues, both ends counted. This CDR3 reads CASSFRTTGTYESC.

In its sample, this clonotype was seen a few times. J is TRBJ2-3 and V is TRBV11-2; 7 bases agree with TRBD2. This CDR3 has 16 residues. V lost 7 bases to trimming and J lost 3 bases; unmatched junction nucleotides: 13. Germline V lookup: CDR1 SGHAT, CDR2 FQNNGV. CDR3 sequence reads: CASIKKRGNLTDTQYF. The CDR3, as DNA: TGTGCCAGCATCAAAAAGCGGGGAAACCTGACAGATACGCAGTATTTT.

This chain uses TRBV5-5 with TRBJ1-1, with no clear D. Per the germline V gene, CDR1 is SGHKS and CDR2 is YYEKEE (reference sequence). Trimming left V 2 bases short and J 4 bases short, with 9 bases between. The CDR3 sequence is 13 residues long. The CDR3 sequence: CASSFHGGTEAFF. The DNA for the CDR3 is TGTGCCAGCAGCTTTCACGGTGGCACTGAAGCTTTCTTT.

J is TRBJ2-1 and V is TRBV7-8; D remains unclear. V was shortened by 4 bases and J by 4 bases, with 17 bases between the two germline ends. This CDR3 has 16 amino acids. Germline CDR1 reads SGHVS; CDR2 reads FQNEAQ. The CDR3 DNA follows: TGTGCCAGCAGCTCTTCCGGACCGATAGGATACAATGAGCAGTTCTTC. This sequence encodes CASSSSGPIGYNEQFF.

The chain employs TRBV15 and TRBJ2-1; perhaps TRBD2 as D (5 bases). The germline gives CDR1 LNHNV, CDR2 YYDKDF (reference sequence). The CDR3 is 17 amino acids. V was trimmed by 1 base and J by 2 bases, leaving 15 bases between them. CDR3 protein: CATSRVTRSGPYNEQFF. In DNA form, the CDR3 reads TGTGCCACCAGCAGAGTAACTAGGTCGGGCCCCTACAATGAGCAGTTCTTC.

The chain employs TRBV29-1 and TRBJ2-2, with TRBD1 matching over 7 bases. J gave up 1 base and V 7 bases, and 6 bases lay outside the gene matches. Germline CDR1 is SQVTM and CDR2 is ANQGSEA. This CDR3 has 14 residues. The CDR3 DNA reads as TGCAGCGCGTGGACAGGTGTGAACACCGGGGAGCTGTTTTTT. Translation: CSAWTGVNTGELFF.

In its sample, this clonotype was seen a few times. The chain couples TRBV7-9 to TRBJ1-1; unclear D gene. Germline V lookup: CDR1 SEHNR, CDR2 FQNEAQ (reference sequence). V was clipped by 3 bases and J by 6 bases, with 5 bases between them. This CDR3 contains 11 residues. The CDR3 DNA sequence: TGTGCCAGCAGCTTTATCGCTGAAGCTTTCTTT. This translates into CASSFIAEAFF.

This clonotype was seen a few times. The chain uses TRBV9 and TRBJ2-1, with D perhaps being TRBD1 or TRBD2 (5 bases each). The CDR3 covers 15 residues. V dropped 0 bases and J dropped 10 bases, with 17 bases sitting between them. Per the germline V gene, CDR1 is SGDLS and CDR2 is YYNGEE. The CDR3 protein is CASSVGTRGLGEQFF. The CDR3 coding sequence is TGTGCCAGCAGCGTAGGGACGAGGGGCCTAGGGGAGCAGTTCTTC.

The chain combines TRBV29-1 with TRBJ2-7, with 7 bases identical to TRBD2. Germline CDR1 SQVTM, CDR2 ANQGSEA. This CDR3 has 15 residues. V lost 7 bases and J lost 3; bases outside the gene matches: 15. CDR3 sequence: CSADGRETSSYEQYF. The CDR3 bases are TGCAGCGCCGACGGGCGCGAGACTAGCAGCTACGAGCAGTACTTC.

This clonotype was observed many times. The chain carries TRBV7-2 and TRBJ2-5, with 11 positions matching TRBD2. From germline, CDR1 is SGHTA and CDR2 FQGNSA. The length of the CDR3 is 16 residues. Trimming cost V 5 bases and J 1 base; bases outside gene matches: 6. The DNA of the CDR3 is TGTGCCAGCAGCCTAGGGACTAGCGGATTCCAAGAGACCCAGTACTTC. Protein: CASSLGTSGFQETQYF.